This entry lists 25 T cell receptor beta chains sequenced from one sample in a study of cytomegalovirus exposure and HLA in healthy donors. The PCR was carried out with 60 Vbeta primers and 13 Jbeta primers. Using immunoSEQ multiplex PCR, the repertoire was profiled, and TCRdb retains in-frame clones only, with some absent. The sample records 150,000 to 200,000 clones, about three quarters being singletons. The sample was PBMCs. These receptors all come from a woman aged 40 to 50 in good health and CMV-seronegative.

This CDR3 is CASGGQQNTEAFF. CDR3 nucleotides: TGTGCCAGCGGGGGACAGCAGAACACTGAAGCTTTCTTT. The chain recombines TRBV18 with TRBJ1-1; 7 bases match TRBD1. V was clipped by 8 bases and J by 1 base; unmatched bases: 4. The germline V gene has CDR1 KGHSH and CDR2 LQKENI. The CDR3 loop spans 13 amino acids.

This clone was detected once. This chain connects TRBV6-5 to TRBJ2-1; 11 bases align to TRBD2. This CDR3 comprises 15 residues. V shed 7 bases and J 5 bases; nucleotides not matched to a gene: 7. Germline V gene data show CDR1 as MNHEY and CDR2 as SVGAGI. CDR3 amino acids: CASKEGLAGDNEQFF. CDR3 in DNA: TGTGCCAGCAAAGAAGGACTAGCGGGCGACAATGAGCAGTTCTTC.

The chain combines TRBV6-6 with TRBJ1-5; 7 nucleotides agree with TRBD1. The CDR3 sequence is 14 residues long. The germline V gene encodes CDR1 MNHNY and CDR2 SVGAGI (reference sequence). The V gene end was trimmed by 2 bases and the J gene end by 2 bases; junction bases not matched to a gene: 0. In DNA form, the CDR3 reads TGTGCCAGCAGTTACACAGGGGGCAATCAGCCCCAGCATTTT. Protein: CASSYTGGNQPQHF.

In this sample, this clone turned up once. The chain links TRBV29-1 to TRBJ2-4, with 9 bases identical to TRBD1. CDR1 and CDR2 (germline): SQVTM, ANQGSEA. With 6 bases clipped from V and 0 bases from J, the junction kept 6 bases outside the gene matches. This CDR3 has 15 residues. CDR3 in amino acids: CSVLQGAVAKNIQYF. The CDR3 nucleotides read TGCAGCGTGTTACAGGGGGCCGTAGCCAAAAACATTCAGTACTTC.

The CDR3 spells CASRPVAGLGSYNEQFF. The CDR3 DNA is TGCGCCAGCAGGCCAGTAGCGGGACTAGGATCCTACAATGAGCAGTTCTTC. The chain recombines TRBV4-1 with TRBJ2-1; 8 bases map to TRBD2. The germline gives CDR1 MGHRA, CDR2 YSYEKL. CDR3 length equals 17 residues. J gave up 1 base and V 6 bases, and 11 bases lay outside the gene matches.

Here the CDR3 reads CASSDTGLLSYEQYV. CDR3 sequence (DNA): TGTGCCAGCAGTGATACGGGACTCCTCTCCTACGAGCAGTACGTC. The rearrangement joins TRBV5-6 to TRBJ2-7, with D possibly TRBD2 on 6 matching bases. The CDR3 runs to 15 residues. Germline assignment: CDR1 SGHDT and CDR2 YYEEEE. With 5 bases removed from V and 0 bases from J, the gap between germline ends came to 15 bases.

The rearrangement links TRBV28 to TRBJ2-1; 9 nucleotides line up with TRBD1. Germline V lookup: CDR1 MDHEN, CDR2 SYDVKM. CDR3 length: 17 residues. With 7 bases clipped from V and 5 bases from J, the junction kept 15 bases outside the gene matches. This CDR3 is CASKGLPGTGINNEQFF. CDR3 nucleotide sequence: TGTGCCAGCAAAGGACTTCCCGGGACAGGGATCAACAATGAGCAGTTCTTC.

With respect to this clone: At the DNA level, this CDR3 is encoded by other sequences in the same sample as well. The chain carries TRBV5-1 and TRBJ1-2; D might be TRBD1 (5 bases). The CDR3 has 15 amino acids. Trimming removed 0 bases from V and 6 bases from J, with 15 bases in between. The germline CDR1 and CDR2 sequences are SGHRS and YFSETQ. CDR3 loop: CASSLALASGDGYTF. In nucleotides, the CDR3 is TGCGCCAGCAGCTTGGCATTGGCCTCGGGGGATGGCTACACCTTC. The complete variable domain, with remaining parts taken from reference TRBV5-1 and TRBJ1-2, reads KAGVTQTPRYLIKTRGQQVTLSCSPISGHRSVSWYQQTPGQGLQFLFEYFSETQRNKGNFPGRFSGRQFSNSRSEMNVSTLELGDSALYLCASSLALASGDGYTFGSGTRLTVV.

J is TRBJ2-3 and V is TRBV10-3; 8 bases line up with TRBD2. Germline V CDR1 and CDR2: ENHRY, SYGVKD. This CDR3 region has 17 residues. Trimming removed 4 bases from V and 1 base from J; junction bases left unmatched: 10. CDR3 in DNA: TGTGCCATCAGTGCTGGGAAAGGTAGCGGGGGCACAGATACGCAGTATTTT. This sequence encodes CAISAGKGSGGTDTQYF.

V usage is TRBV5-1 and J usage is TRBJ1-2; 10 nucleotides line up with TRBD1. The germline CDR1 and CDR2 sequences are SGHRS and YFSETQ. The CDR3 consists of 14 residues. The ends lost 4 bases at V and 6 bases at J; junction bases unmatched: 6. In nucleotides, the CDR3 is TGCGCCAGCAGCGCCGGGACAGGGGCGGATGGCTACACCTTC. Its translation: CASSAGTGADGYTF.

This clone was seen only a few times. This rearrangement joins TRBV9 to TRBJ2-1; 11 bases map to TRBD2. This CDR3 region has 12 residues. Germline V gives CDR1 SGDLS, CDR2 YYNGEE. CDR3 DNA: TGTGCGAGTAGCGGGAGGGCCGGTGAGCAGTTCTTC. It specifies CASSGRAGEQFF.

V and J are TRBV4-1 and TRBJ1-2, with D perhaps TRBD1 (5 bases). CDR3 length: 13 amino acids. V was trimmed by 0 bases and J by 4 bases, leaving 6 bases between them. From germline, CDR1 is MGHRA and CDR2 YSYEKL. The DNA for the CDR3 is TGCGCCAGCAGCCAAGAAACAGGCTATGGCTACACCTTC. It encodes CASSQETGYGYTF.

This clone was seen a handful of times. CDR3 region: CAWSSSGQTSTNEKLFF. CDR3 in DNA: TGTGCCTGGAGTTCTTCCGGACAGACATCAACTAATGAAAAACTGTTTTTT. The rearrangement joins TRBV30 to TRBJ1-4; the D gene is possibly TRBD1 (6 bases). Germline V gives CDR1 GTSNPN, CDR2 SVGIG (reference sequence). Trimming shortened V by 2 bases and J by 0 bases, and 16 bases separated the two germline ends. The CDR3 spans 17 residues.

V usage is TRBV5-1 and J usage is TRBJ2-1; 10 bases match TRBD2. The CDR3 spans 14 residues. V trimming: 10 bases; J trimming: 6 bases; junction bases outside the gene matches: 10. Germline V gene sequence: CDR1 SGHRS, CDR2 YFSETQ. The chain's CDR3 is CASGELAGANEQFF. The CDR3 DNA reads as TGCGCCTCGGGTGAGCTAGCGGGAGCCAATGAGCAGTTCTTC.

The rearrangement links TRBV7-2 to TRBJ2-7, with TRBD2 identical over 10 bases. Germline V lookup: CDR1 SGHTA, CDR2 FQGNSA. The CDR3 is 16 residues long. The ends lost 3 bases at V and 7 bases at J; junction bases unmatched: 12. CDR3 in DNA: TGTGCCAGCAGCTTGGGCCCTCTAGCGGGAGTAGCTGAGCAGTACTTC. As protein: CASSLGPLAGVAEQYF.

This clone was recorded a few times. The chain employs TRBV7-9 and TRBJ2-7, with 8 bases lining up with TRBD1. The V segment lost 5 bases and the J segment 6 bases; nucleotides outside the gene matches: 3. Germline lookup yields CDR1 SEHNR and CDR2 FQNEAQ (reference sequence). The CDR3 spans 12 residues. The CDR3 spells CASSPTGGEQYF. As DNA, the CDR3 is TGTGCCAGCAGCCCCACAGGGGGCGAGCAGTACTTC.

The chain recombines TRBV7-3 with TRBJ2-1; TRBD2 agrees at 8 bases. Germline V gene sequence: CDR1 SGHTA, CDR2 FQGTGA. Losses at the gene ends were 3 bases for V and 4 bases for J; bases not matched to a gene: 11. The CDR3 is made up of 17 amino acids. The CDR3 region is CASSFGRLAGEYNEQFF. The CDR3 DNA reads TGTGCCAGCAGCTTCGGGCGGCTAGCGGGTGAATACAATGAGCAGTTCTTC.

The rearrangement links TRBV21-1 to TRBJ2-1; TRBD2 is taken as the D call from the table, unchecked against the DNA. TRBV21-1 is shown as a pseudogene. The CDR3 length is 20 residues. The CDR3 is CASSKDRRSQREAGYNEQFF. The CDR3 DNA reads TGTGCCAGCAGTAAAGATCGGCGGTCCCAGCGGGAGGCAGGTTACAATGAGCAGTTCTTC.

The chain has TRBV19 and TRBJ1-1, with D possibly matching TRBD1 (5 bases). CDR1 LNHDA and CDR2 SQIVND come from the germline V gene (reference sequence). The germline V and J ends were trimmed by 9 bases and 0 bases, with 8 bases remaining between them. The CDR3 covers 12 residues. This CDR3 is CASAGLNTEAFF. In DNA, the CDR3 is TGTGCCAGCGCAGGGTTGAACACTGAAGCTTTCTTT.

The chain employs TRBV11-3 and TRBJ2-7, with a possible D match to TRBD1 (6 bases). Per the germline V gene, CDR1 is SGHNT and CDR2 is YENEEA. The CDR3 has 16 amino acids. Trimming cost V 4 bases and J 2 bases, with 18 bases left between them. CDR3 coding DNA: TGTGCCAGCAGCTACATGACAGGACGGGTAACCTACGAGCAGTACTTC. This encodes CASSYMTGRVTYEQYF.

The genes are TRBV10-3 and TRBJ1-2; TRBD1 aligns across 7 bases. CDR3 size: 14 residues. V was clipped by 6 bases and J by 3 bases; unmatched bases: 7. The germline V gene has CDR1 ENHRY and CDR2 SYGVKD. For the CDR3, the DNA is TGTGCCATCAGACCCGACAGGGAGGACTATGGCTACACCTTC. Translation gives CAIRPDREDYGYTF.

This chain uses TRBV19 with TRBJ1-1; 9 bases match TRBD1. After removal of 3 bases from V and 7 bases from J, the junction contained 12 bases not matched to a gene. CDR3 size: 16 residues. The germline V gene has CDR1 LNHDA and CDR2 SQIVND (reference sequence). The CDR3 reads CASSIMRGQGLSEAFF. The CDR3 nucleotides are TGTGCCAGTAGTATTATGAGGGGACAGGGACTTAGTGAAGCTTTCTTT.

The chain uses TRBV27 and TRBJ1-2, with D unresolved. The CDR3 sequence is 12 residues long. Trimming took 8 bases from V and 4 from J, leaving 11 bases between them. CDR1 and CDR2 (germline): MNHEY, SMNVEV (reference sequence). The CDR3: CASYKFPYGYTF. For the CDR3, the DNA is TGTGCCAGCTACAAGTTTCCCTATGGCTACACCTTC.

This chain uses TRBV4-1 with TRBJ2-2; 12 bases fit TRBD2. From germline, CDR1 is MGHRA and CDR2 YSYEKL. This CDR3 has 21 amino acids. V lost 4 bases, J lost 3 bases, and 18 bases stayed unmatched. The CDR3 DNA sequence: TGCGCCAGCAGCCCTGGCCCCTACCGACTAGCGGGAGATAGGGACACCGGGGAGCTGTTTTTT. Its protein is CASSPGPYRLAGDRDTGELFF.

The rearrangement joins TRBV5-6 to TRBJ2-7; D is unresolved. Germline CDR1 is SGHDT and CDR2 is YYEEEE. V was pared by 0 bases and J by 3 bases, with 19 bases between. The CDR3 covers 17 residues. The CDR3 reads CASSLVGSSPSYYEQYV. The CDR3 nucleotides read TGTGCCAGCAGCTTGGTCGGTAGCTCTCCAAGTTACTACGAGCAGTACGTC.